These T cell receptor beta chains were read from a single sample in a study of cytomegalovirus exposure and HLA in healthy donors. The protocol was immunoSEQ multiplex PCR, while the TCRdb copy is restricted to in-frame clones and leaves out a portion. The sample carries 220,000 or so clones, under 80% recorded once. The source material was PBMCs. The receptors derive from a woman in her 30s in good health and CMV-seronegative. The CDR3 runs from the conserved cysteine through the conserved F or W. The order of the fields is V gene, clone size, D gene, J gene, CDR3 protein, CDR3 DNA. The D gene is left open where the match is weak. Clone size is stated in some rows and not others, as once, few, many or a class when expanded.

TRBV23-1	NA	NA	TRBJ1-5	CASSQSEGINQPQHF	TGCGCCAGCAGTCAATCGGAGGGAATCAATCAGCCCCAGCATTTT
TRBV7-9	NA	NA	TRBJ2-1	CASSLGSKNNEQFF	TGTGCCAGCAGCTTAGGTTCTAAAAACAATGAGCAGTTCTTC
TRBV19	NA	NA	TRBJ2-1	CASSIVGLAEQFF	TGTGCCAGTAGTATCGTCGGCCTAGCCGAGCAGTTCTTC
TRBV11-3	NA	NA	TRBJ2-1	CASSLVFQSRYNEQFF	TGTGCCAGCAGCTTAGTCTTCCAGTCTCGTTACAATGAGCAGTTCTTC
TRBV5-1	few	TRBD2	TRBJ2-3	CASRLGLAGFTDTQYF	TGCGCCAGCAGGTTGGGACTAGCGGGGTTCACAGATACGCAGTATTTT
TRBV11-2	NA	TRBD1	TRBJ1-5	CASSLEGDRGYSNQPQHF	TGTGCCAGCAGCTTAGAGGGGGACAGGGGTTATAGCAATCAGCCCCAGCATTTT
TRBV6-6	once	NA	TRBJ1-2	CASSYSRSGGGYTF	TGTGCCAGCAGTTACTCAAGATCTGGCGGTGGCTACACCTTC
TRBV11-2	NA	TRBD1	TRBJ2-7	CASSIRLTGTGSIEQYF	TGTGCCAGCAGCATAAGATTAACCGGGACAGGGAGCATCGAGCAGTACTTC
TRBV4-2	NA	TRBD2	TRBJ2-7	CASSQEGGGSYEQYF	TGTGCCAGCAGCCAAGAAGGCGGGGGGTCCTACGAGCAGTACTTC
TRBV29-1	NA	NA	TRBJ1-1	CSTLGRATEAFF	TGCAGCACCTTAGGGCGGGCGACTGAAGCTTTCTTT
TRBV6-1	NA	NA	TRBJ2-7	CASSIWGVNYEQYF	TGTGCCAGCAGTATTTGGGGAGTTAATTACGAGCAGTACTTC
TRBV29-1	NA	NA	TRBJ1-1	CSVPGDTEAFF	TGCAGCGTCCCCGGGGATACTGAAGCTTTCTTT
TRBV2	NA	TRBD1	TRBJ1-4	CASRRGPNEKLFF	TGTGCCAGCAGAAGGGGGCCTAATGAAAAACTGTTTTTT
TRBV5-1	NA	NA	TRBJ1-1	CASSQLDYEYTEAFF	TGCGCCAGCAGCCAACTAGATTATGAATATACTGAAGCTTTCTTT
TRBV5-6	few	NA	TRBJ1-1	CASSLISAEAFF	TGTGCCAGCAGCTTGATAAGCGCTGAAGCTTTCTTT
TRBV5-1	NA	NA	TRBJ2-7	CASSLEIGNTYEQYF	TGCGCCAGCAGCTTGGAGATCGGGAACACCTACGAGCAGTACTTC
TRBV6-5	NA	TRBD2	TRBJ2-2	CASSYSAGVGTGELFF	TGTGCCAGCAGTTACAGTGCGGGGGTTGGTACCGGGGAGCTGTTTTTT
TRBV6-6	NA	NA	TRBJ2-3	CASSTTPNTDTQYF	TGTGCCAGCAGTACCACTCCAAACACAGATACGCAGTATTTT
TRBV7-9	once	TRBD2	TRBJ2-5	CASSHLAGAKYF	TGTGCCAGCAGCCATCTAGCGGGGGCAAAGTACTTC
TRBV5-1	NA	TRBD1	TRBJ1-1	CASSLGSRQGFTEAFF	TGCGCCAGCAGCTTGGGGTCCCGACAGGGTTTCACTGAAGCTTTCTTT